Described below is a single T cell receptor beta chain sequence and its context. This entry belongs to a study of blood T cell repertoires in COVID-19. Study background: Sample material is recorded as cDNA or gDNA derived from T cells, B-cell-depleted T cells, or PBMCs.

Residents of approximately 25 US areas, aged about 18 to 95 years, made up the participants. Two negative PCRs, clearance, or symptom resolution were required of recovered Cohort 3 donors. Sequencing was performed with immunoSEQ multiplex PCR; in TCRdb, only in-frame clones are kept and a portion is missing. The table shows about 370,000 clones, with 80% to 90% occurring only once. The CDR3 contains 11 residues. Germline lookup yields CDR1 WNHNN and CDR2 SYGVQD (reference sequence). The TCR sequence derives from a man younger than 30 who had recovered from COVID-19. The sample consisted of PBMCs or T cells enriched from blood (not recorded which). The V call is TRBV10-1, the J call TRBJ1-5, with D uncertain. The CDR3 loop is CPNTAFQPQHF. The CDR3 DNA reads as TGCCCAAACACAGCTTTTCAGCCCCAGCATTTT.